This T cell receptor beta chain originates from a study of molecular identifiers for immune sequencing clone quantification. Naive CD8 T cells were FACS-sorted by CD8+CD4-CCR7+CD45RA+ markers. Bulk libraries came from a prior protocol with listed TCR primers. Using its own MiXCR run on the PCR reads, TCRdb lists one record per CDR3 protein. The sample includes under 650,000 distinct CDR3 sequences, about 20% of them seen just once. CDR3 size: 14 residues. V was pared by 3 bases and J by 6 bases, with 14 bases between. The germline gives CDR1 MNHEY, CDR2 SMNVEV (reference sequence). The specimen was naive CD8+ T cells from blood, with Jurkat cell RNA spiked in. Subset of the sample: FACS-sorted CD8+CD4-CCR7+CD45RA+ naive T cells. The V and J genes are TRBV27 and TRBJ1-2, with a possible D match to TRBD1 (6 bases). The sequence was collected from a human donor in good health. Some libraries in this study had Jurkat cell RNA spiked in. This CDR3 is CASSFLGGLHGYTF. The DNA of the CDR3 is TGTGCCAGCAGTTTTCTTGGGGGCTTACATGGCTACACCTTC.